These T cell receptor beta chains were read from a single sample in a study of OX40 agonist ivuxolimab in advanced cancers. Some clones are missing from TCRdb's copy, which holds only in-frame ones; the method was immunoSEQ multiplex PCR. The sample lists tens of thousands of clones, roughly nine tenths seen once, with 9% to 15% in the top ten. The material was CD4+ or CD8+ T cells sorted from blood, obtained in a trial of the OX40 agonist ivuxolimab. These receptors originate from an adult with an advanced solid tumor such as melanoma, head and neck, liver or kidney cancer. The CDR3 runs from the conserved cysteine through the conserved F or W. The D gene is left open where the match is weak. Size tells how often a clone was seen (once, few, many) or the class of an expanded clone, and some rows leave it out.

size,D,V,J,CDR3,DNA
NA,NA,TRBV27,TRBJ1-5,CASSMTGSNQPQHF,TGTGCCAGCAGTATGACGGGTAGCAATCAGCCCCAGCATTTT
NA,NA,TRBV6-5,TRBJ1-2,CASSYSGGYGYTF,TGTGCCAGCAGTTACTCAGGGGGCTATGGCTACACCTTC
NA,NA,TRBV5-1,TRBJ2-7,CASSWKERQYF,TGCGCCAGCAGCTGGAAGGAGAGGCAGTACTTC
NA,TRBD1,TRBV27,TRBJ2-1,CASSFGQGYNEQFF,TGTGCCAGCAGTTTTGGACAGGGCTACAATGAGCAGTTCTTC
NA,NA,TRBV6-1,TRBJ1-1,CASSEGREAFF,TGTGCCAGCAGTGAAGGTAGGGAAGCTTTCTTT
NA,TRBD1,TRBV15,TRBJ2-7,CATRRVLGTGASLTPYEQYF,TGTGCCACCAGAAGAGTCCTCGGGACAGGGGCCTCACTAACCCCCTACGAGCAGTACTTC
NA,NA,TRBV19,TRBJ1-5,CASSIGSGNQPQHF,TGTGCCAGTAGTATAGGATCGGGGAATCAGCCCCAGCATTTT
once,NA,TRBV4-3,TRBJ2-3,CASSQGRTFSFTDTQYF,TGCGCCAGCAGCCAAGGGAGGACTTTCTCATTCACAGATACGCAGTATTTT
NA,TRBD1,TRBV14,TRBJ2-7,CASGRGQVVNEQYF,TGTGCCAGCGGGCGCGGACAGGTGGTGAACGAGCAGTACTTC
NA,NA,TRBV14,TRBJ2-5,CASSQDVSGWQETQYF,TGTGCCAGCAGCCAAGATGTGTCGGGATGGCAAGAGACCCAGTACTTC
NA,NA,TRBV6-5,TRBJ2-5,CASSYFGGQETQYF,TGTGCCAGCAGTTATTTCGGAGGACAAGAGACCCAGTACTTC
NA,NA,TRBV6-5,TRBJ1-1,CASSYYSPGTEAFF,TGTGCCAGCAGTTACTACTCCCCGGGCACTGAAGCTTTCTTT
NA,TRBD1,TRBV7-3,TRBJ2-7,CASSLGTGPSYEQYF,TGTGCCAGCAGCCTCGGGACAGGGCCCTCCTACGAGCAGTACTTC
NA,NA,TRBV6-6,TRBJ1-1,CASSYLTRNTEAFF,TGTGCCAGCAGTTACCTGACCAGGAACACTGAAGCTTTCTTT
NA,TRBD1,TRBV7-7,TRBJ1-2,CASSQYRGYGYTF,TGTGCCAGCAGCCAATACAGGGGGTATGGCTACACCTTC
once,TRBD1,TRBV19,TRBJ2-1,CASSIDLRTGIRNEQFF,TGTGCCAGTAGTATAGATCTAAGGACAGGGATCAGAAATGAGCAGTTCTTC
NA,NA,TRBV28,TRBJ2-7,CASTNSDPPDEQYF,TGTGCCAGCACAAATTCGGACCCGCCGGACGAGCAGTACTTC
NA,TRBD1,TRBV5-1,TRBJ2-7,CASSFDRVAYEQYF,TGCGCCAGCAGCTTCGACAGGGTAGCCTACGAGCAGTACTTC
NA,NA,TRBV4-1,TRBJ1-5,CASSLDSAYSNQPQHF,TGCGCCAGCAGTCTGGACAGTGCCTATAGCAATCAGCCCCAGCATTTT
many,NA,TRBV4-3,TRBJ1-4,CASSQSIGGAGTNEKLFF,TGCGCCAGCAGCCAAAGTATTGGAGGGGCCGGGACTAATGAAAAACTGTTTTTT
medium-sized,NA,TRBV19,TRBJ2-1,CASSRGAGYNEQFF,TGTGCCAGTAGTAGGGGGGCGGGCTACAATGAGCAGTTCTTC
NA,TRBD2,TRBV10-2,TRBJ2-1,CAVRGSGIDNEQFF,TGCGCCGTACGGGGTAGCGGGATTGACAATGAGCAGTTCTTC
NA,NA,TRBV7-9,TRBJ2-4,CASSPWGYGIAKNIQYF,TGTGCCAGCAGCCCCTGGGGATACGGCATAGCCAAAAACATTCAGTACTTC
NA,NA,TRBV2,TRBJ1-1,CASSAPSGAFF,TGTGCCAGCAGTGCCCCTTCAGGAGCTTTCTTT
NA,NA,TRBV2,TRBJ1-1,CASSDSLAANTEAFF,TGTGCCAGCAGTGATAGCCTGGCTGCGAACACTGAAGCTTTCTTT
NA,TRBD2,TRBV5-4,TRBJ2-3,CASSLGVAGPTSTDTQYF,TGTGCCAGCAGCTTGGGGGTAGCGGGACCAACTAGCACAGATACGCAGTATTTT
NA,TRBD2,TRBV13,TRBJ2-3,CASSSASGRAGDTQYF,TGTGCCAGCAGCTCCGCTAGCGGGAGGGCCGGAGATACGCAGTATTTT
NA,NA,TRBV2,TRBJ2-7,CASSEAERPTYEQYF,TGTGCCAGCAGTGAAGCGGAACGCCCCACCTACGAGCAGTACTTC
NA,NA,TRBV11-1,TRBJ2-1,CASSLEARGNEQFF,TGTGCCAGCAGCTTGGAGGCCCGGGGAAATGAGCAGTTCTTC
NA,NA,TRBV19,TRBJ2-4,CASRPGRLAKNIQYF,TGTGCCAGTAGACCAGGGCGCTTGGCCAAAAACATTCAGTACTTC
NA,NA,TRBV21-1,TRBJ2-1,CASSKRYNEQFF,TGTGCCAGCAGCAAAAGGTACAATGAGCAGTTCTTC
NA,NA,TRBV27,TRBJ2-2,CASGSNENTGELFF,TGTGCCAGCGGATCAAACGAGAACACCGGGGAGCTGTTTTTT
NA,TRBD2,TRBV6-1,TRBJ2-2,CASSRPSGYTGELFF,TGTGCCAGCAGCCGACCTAGCGGGTACACCGGGGAGCTGTTTTTT
few,NA,TRBV6-6,TRBJ2-7,CASSSGTLGEQYF,TGTGCCAGCAGCTCCGGGACCCTAGGCGAGCAGTACTTC
NA,TRBD2,TRBV2,TRBJ2-5,CASKFSGGQETQYF,TGTGCCAGCAAATTCTCGGGAGGGCAGGAGACCCAGTACTTC
NA,TRBD1,TRBV5-1,TRBJ2-7,CASSLDRGDEQYF,TGCGCCAGCAGCCTGGACAGGGGGGACGAGCAGTACTTC
NA,TRBD1,TRBV11-2,TRBJ1-2,CASSLPDRDGYTF,TGTGCCAGCAGCTTACCTGACAGGGATGGCTACACCTTC
NA,NA,TRBV21-1,TRBJ2-1,CASSTLLSGRSSNEQFF,TGTGCCAGCAGCACCCTTTTGAGCGGGAGATCCAGCAATGAGCAGTTCTTC
NA,NA,TRBV25-1,TRBJ2-7,CASSGLHAYEQYF,TGTGCCAGCAGTGGGCTCCACGCCTACGAGCAGTACTTC